The clone carrying this T cell receptor beta chain turned up a few times. Its antigen is still unknown. The CDR3 runs to 13 residues. CDR1 and CDR2 (germline): SNHLY, FYNNEI. This specimen comes from a study of T cell responses to AZD1222 COVID-19 vaccine. Generated by immunoSEQ multiplex PCR, the TCRdb table keeps only in-frame clones and is missing some. The sample yields more than 150,000 clones, 90% seen once. Findings and limits, study-wide: Vaccine-related CD4 TCRs covered spike, predominating at 160-218 and 743-854. No repertoire was sampled before or during the peak T cell response, only after it. Nearly half of the spike-specific TCRs reportedly recognize variant regions that carry no mutations. Clonal diversity may have been underestimated in mostly white British donors.

This receptor was obtained from an adult in good health. Material: peripheral blood, obtained on day 0 of AZD1222 vaccination. The chain uses TRBV2 and TRBJ2-7; weak D call: TRBD2 (6 bases). The CDR3 DNA follows: TGTGGGAGCGGCGGGGTGGGGACCTACGAGCAGTACTTC. Translated, it gives CGSGGVGTYEQYF. Complete variable domain (other parts from reference TRBV2 and TRBJ2-7): EPEVTQTPSHQVTQMGQEVILRCVPISNHLYFYWYRQILGQKVEFLVSFYNNEISEKSEIFDDQFSVERPDGSNFTLKIRSTKLEDSAMYFCGSGGVGTYEQYFGPGTRLTVT.